Following are 16 T cell receptor beta chains from one sample sequenced in a study of shared clonotypes between healthy human individuals (dated by TCRdb to about 2020). The receptor library was made with the immunoSEQ multiplex PCR assay. Sourced from immuneACCESS, this table was stored by TCRdb with only in-frame sequences that have V and J called. A share of the clones is absent; for the studies checked, an unresolved V gene accounts for under half, and the remainder has no known explanation. A total of under 2,500,000 clones appear in this sample, approximately 96% of them only once. Roughly 0.13% of the sample is held by the ten biggest clonotypes. The sequenced sample was naive CD4+ T cells sorted from blood. In the paper's terms, the cell subset or site label means: CD45RA+ positively selected. The origin of the receptors is a man younger than 30 in good health.

V is TRBV7-2 and J is TRBJ1-6; D remains unclear. V was clipped by 1 base and J by 10 bases, with 14 bases between them. The germline CDR1 and CDR2 sequences are SGHTA and FQGNSA. This CDR3 region has 15 residues. This CDR3 reads CASSLDAAVVSPLHF. CDR3 bases: TGTGCCAGCAGCTTAGATGCGGCAGTGGTATCACCCCTCCACTTT.

The chain is built from TRBV9 and TRBJ2-3; the match to TRBD2 covers 7 bases. Germline CDR1 reads SGDLS; CDR2 reads YYNGEE. The length of the CDR3 is 16 residues. The ends lost 0 bases at V and 3 bases at J; junction bases unmatched: 7. Here the CDR3 DNA reads TGTGCCAGCAGCGTAGCCGGGGGGTTGGGTACAGATACGCAGTATTTT. As protein: CASSVAGGLGTDTQYF.

The chain links TRBV25-1 to TRBJ2-5; tentatively, D is TRBD1 (6 bases). Germline loops: CDR1 MGHDK, CDR2 SYGVNS. The CDR3 is 15 amino acids. V was shortened by 6 bases and J by 3 bases, with 17 bases between the two germline ends. In DNA, the CDR3 is TGTGCCAGCAGCATCCTACAGGGATTTGAAGAGACCCAGTACTTC. Encoded protein: CASSILQGFEETQYF.

A word on this clone: Distinct nucleotide sequences in the sample also encode this CDR3. The chain is built from TRBV5-1 and TRBJ2-7; possible D gene TRBD2, 5 bases. The CDR3 spans 13 residues. V was trimmed by 4 bases and J by 3 bases, leaving 11 bases between them. From germline, CDR1 is SGHRS and CDR2 YFSETQ. The CDR3 region is CASSPTGGYEQYF. DNA of the CDR3: TGCGCCAGCAGCCCAACCGGAGGCTACGAGCAGTACTTC.

V and J are TRBV6-5 and TRBJ1-2, with TRBD1 matching 9 bases. V lost 6 bases, J lost 4 bases, and 6 bases stayed unmatched. This CDR3 is 14 amino acids long. Germline CDR1 and CDR2: MNHEY and SVGAGI. The CDR3: CASRKQGAGYGYTF. The CDR3 DNA is TGTGCCAGCAGGAAACAGGGGGCTGGCTATGGCTACACCTTC.

This chain links TRBV7-2 with TRBJ1-5; weak D call: TRBD1 (5 bases). Germline V gene data show CDR1 as SGHTA and CDR2 as FQGNSA. This CDR3 comprises 14 residues. Trimming stripped 2 bases from V and 5 bases from J, with 10 bases between. For the CDR3, the DNA is TGTGCCAGCAGCTTAAGCAGGGAGGATCAGCCCCAGCATTTT. Translating gives CASSLSREDQPQHF.

Notes on this clone: The identical CDR3 is also encoded by other nucleotide sequences in the sample. The V and J genes are TRBV6-5 and TRBJ2-1, with a possible D match to TRBD2 (6 bases). Germline V CDR1 and CDR2: MNHEY, SVGAGI. V dropped 6 bases and J dropped 7 bases, with 10 bases sitting between them. This CDR3 contains 12 residues. The CDR3 DNA follows: TGTGCCAGCAGCAGACTAGGGAATGAGCAGTTCTTC. Its translation: CASSRLGNEQFF.

The CDR3 bases are TGTGCCAGCAGCTTAATGCAGGGATCCAATGAAAAACTGTTTTTT. Residues: CASSLMQGSNEKLFF. The chain couples TRBV7-9 to TRBJ1-4; D may be TRBD1 (5 bases). CDR3 length: 15 amino acids. CDR1 SEHNR and CDR2 FQNEAQ come from the germline V gene (reference sequence). V dropped 2 bases and J dropped 5 bases, with 12 bases sitting between them. The whole variable domain, filled in from reference TRBV7-9 and TRBJ1-4, reads DTGVSQNPRHKITKRGQNVTFRCDPISEHNRLYWYRQTLGQGPEFLTYFQNEAQLEKSRLLSDRFSAERPKGSFSTLEIQRTEQGDSAMYLCASSLMQGSNEKLFFGSGTQLSVL.

This chain connects TRBV5-6 to TRBJ2-7, with D perhaps given as TRBD1 or TRBD2 (5 bases each). The V end lost 0 bases, the J end lost 6 bases, and 7 bases lay between the germline ends. This CDR3 is built from 12 residues. Germline CDR1 and CDR2: SGHDT and YYEEEE. DNA of the CDR3: TGTGCCAGCAGCTTGGTGGGACGCGAGCAGTACTTC. Protein sequence: CASSLVGREQYF.

The genes are TRBV6-1 and TRBJ2-3, with 8 nucleotides matching TRBD2. From germline, CDR1 is MNHNS and CDR2 SASEGT. This CDR3 has 15 amino acids. Losses at the gene ends were 8 bases for V and 3 bases for J; bases not matched to a gene: 10. CDR3 in amino acids: CASLLSGIGTDTQYF. CDR3 bases: TGTGCCAGCCTTCTTAGCGGGATTGGGACAGATACGCAGTATTTT.

This clone has a single count. Other DNA sequences within the sample encode an identical CDR3. The chain has TRBV27 and TRBJ1-2; D is perhaps TRBD1 (6 bases). V was shortened by 5 bases and J by 5 bases, with 12 bases between the two germline ends. Germline loops: CDR1 MNHEY, CDR2 SMNVEV (reference sequence). The CDR3 loop spans 13 amino acids. CDR3 nucleotide sequence: TGTGCCAGCAGTCCTACAGGGCGGTATGGCTACACCTTC. It yields the protein CASSPTGRYGYTF.

The J gene is TRBJ2-2, the V gene TRBV5-1, with D tentatively TRBD2 (6 bases). The CDR3 sequence is 15 residues long. The V gene lost 7 bases and the J gene lost 3 bases, with 16 bases spanning the gap. Germline assignment: CDR1 SGHRS and CDR2 YFSETQ. CDR3 sequence reads: CASSESGDYTGELFF. For the CDR3, the DNA is TGCGCCAGCTCAGAATCGGGGGACTACACCGGGGAGCTGTTTTTT.

The V gene is TRBV19, the J gene TRBJ2-1; 14 bases align to TRBD2. Germline V gene data show CDR1 as LNHDA and CDR2 as SQIVND (reference sequence). After removal of 6 bases from V and 8 bases from J, the junction contained 6 bases not matched to a gene. This CDR3 region has 15 residues. The chain's CDR3 is CASSLEGLAGDEQFF. The CDR3 nucleotides are TGTGCCAGTAGCTTAGAGGGACTAGCGGGGGATGAGCAGTTCTTC.

The chain combines TRBV7-8 with TRBJ2-1; no firm D call. The CDR3 is 12 residues long. V was cut by 5 bases and J by 8 bases, with 10 bases left in between. CDR1 is SGHVS, CDR2 FQNEAQ, per germline. This CDR3 reads CASSQFEHEQFF. CDR3 DNA sequence: TGTGCCAGCAGCCAATTTGAGCATGAGCAGTTCTTC.

A note on this clone: This same CDR3 is encoded by further DNA sequences in the sample. The rearrangement links TRBV2 to TRBJ2-5, with 9 nucleotides matching TRBD1. Germline lookup yields CDR1 SNHLY and CDR2 FYNNEI. The junction had 4 bases not matched to a gene; V was cut back by 6 bases and J by 2 bases. CDR3 length: 14 residues. The CDR3, as DNA: TGTGCCAGCAGAAGGGGACAGGGACAAGAGACCCAGTACTTC. Encoded protein: CASRRGQGQETQYF.

J is TRBJ1-1 and V is TRBV29-1; D is unclear. The CDR3 totals 13 residues. Germline loops: CDR1 SQVTM, CDR2 ANQGSEA. V dropped 4 bases and J dropped 5 bases, with 14 bases sitting between them. The CDR3 loop is CSVGTLGRTEAFF. The CDR3 DNA sequence: TGCAGCGTTGGGACTCTGGGTCGGACTGAAGCTTTCTTT. The whole variable domain, filled in from reference TRBV29-1 and TRBJ1-1, reads SAVISQKPSRDICQRGTSLTIQCQVDSQVTMMFWYRQQPGQSLTLIATANQGSEATYESGFVIDKFPISRPNLTFSTLTVSNMSPEDSSIYLCSVGTLGRTEAFFGQGTRLTVV.